This TCR beta chain came from a study of blood T cell repertoires in COVID-19. Only in-frame clones appear in the TCRdb table, and some are missing; sequencing was by immunoSEQ multiplex PCR. The profile covers about 200,000 clones, with roughly 82% appearing a single time and roughly 13% taken by the ten largest. Germline CDR1 is MNHEY and CDR2 is SMNVEV (reference sequence). There are 13 residues in the CDR3. J gave up 6 bases and V 8 bases, and 7 bases lay outside the gene matches. This TCR came from a human donor in a cohort sampled during active COVID-19. This chain links TRBV27 with TRBJ2-7; 10 nucleotides line up with TRBD1. The sequenced material came from peripheral blood. The chain's CDR3 is CASGTGVGGEQYF. Written as DNA, the CDR3 is TGTGCCAGCGGGACAGGGGTGGGTGGCGAGCAGTACTTC.